Included here is one T cell receptor beta chain sequence, with context. The count of this clone is one. No cognate antigen has been identified for it. Base-call qualities are not available, and no considerably larger clone is one nucleotide away. V loses 8 bases, J loses 0 bases, and the germline ends lie 17 bases apart. From a lookup of the germline V gene, CDR1 and CDR2 are MDHEN and SYDVKM. From its cysteine to its phenylalanine, the CDR3 spans 16 amino acids. Here the CDR3 DNA is all that survives: 48 bases in frame from base 1. In the first month after transplant, blood samples were collected up to 4 times, and after that at least monthly when available. This sample was included in a study of graft-versus-host responses after intestinal transplantation (dated by TCRdb to about 2021). As for the study more broadly: The transplants that recipients got were multivisceral, liver-intestinal, or isolated intestinal. All recipients received anti-thymocyte globulin induction followed by maintenance tacrolimus and steroids for roughly three years. Bulk TCR-beta CDR3 sequencing was used to track graft-versus-host and host-versus-graft alloreactive T cell clones in the graft, circulation and bone marrow after intestinal transplantation. To identify alloreactive clones, pre-transplant mixed lymphocyte reaction products were sequenced and compared with unstimulated pre-transplant donor and recipient T cells. Of the 20 to 25 intestinal transplant recipients enrolled in the cohort, one of whom was a retransplant, a few patients without pretransplant specimens were excluded. A peak of at least 4% donor T cells among recipient peripheral blood mononuclear cells was the definition used for donor T cell macrochimerism. Rather than being sequenced by the commercial service, samples from a few later patients were sequenced in-house on an Illumina MiSeq and processed with MiXCR.

The library was prepared using the immunoSEQ multiplex PCR assay. For most patients, high-throughput TCR-beta CDR3 sequencing of genomic DNA was performed by Adaptive Biotechnologies. The authors' analysis ran thus. TCR sequencing data were retrieved from Adaptive's ImmunoSEQ software for about 17 patients, whereas a few other patients were processed with MiXCR and VDJtools. CDR3 nucleotide sequences shared by donor and recipient were removed because the origin of these sequences could not be assigned. To be classed as alloreactive, a clone needed at least 2-fold expansion over unstimulated cells and a minimum CFSE-low frequency of 0.002% (template counts) or 0.001% (read counts). Clones were considered mappable if detected in sequenced pre-transplant spleen, lymph node, or MLR CFSE-low populations of the donor or recipient. Cumulative frequency of alloreactive clones was calculated as a percentage of all sequences weighted by copy number. TCRdb carries this immuneACCESS record with in-frame sequences only. Its versions omit some clonotypes, under half of them owing to an unresolved V gene in the studies checked, with the rest unexplained. The DNA gave D and trimming, while V, J and clone size come from that table. The sample table contains 43,000 or so clones; only one count was recorded for about 95% of them. 1.6% of the sample is held by the ten biggest clonotypes.

What the study reported, not specific to this receptor: GvH clones were detected in recipient bone marrow, and some appeared earlier in ileal mucosa or blood, consistent with an intestinal mucosal origin. Patients with donor T cell macrochimerism had high GvH to HvG T cell clonal ratios in their allografts. The relatively low number and heterogeneity of intestinal transplant patients limited the conclusions. Early after transplant, peak levels of circulating GvH clones were associated with declines in HvG clones.

The rearranged chain carries TRBV28 and TRBJ2-1; the D call could be TRBD1 or TRBD2, with each sharing 8 bases. This clonotype was sampled from a human patient who received an intestinal transplant, so some T cells may come from the graft donor. Source: PBMCs, taken around 330 days after intestinal transplant. In nucleotide form, the sequence is TGTGCCAGCCGGGGGGGACAGGTGAGCTCCTACAATGAGCAGTTCTTC. This sequence encodes CASRGGQVSSYNEQFF.